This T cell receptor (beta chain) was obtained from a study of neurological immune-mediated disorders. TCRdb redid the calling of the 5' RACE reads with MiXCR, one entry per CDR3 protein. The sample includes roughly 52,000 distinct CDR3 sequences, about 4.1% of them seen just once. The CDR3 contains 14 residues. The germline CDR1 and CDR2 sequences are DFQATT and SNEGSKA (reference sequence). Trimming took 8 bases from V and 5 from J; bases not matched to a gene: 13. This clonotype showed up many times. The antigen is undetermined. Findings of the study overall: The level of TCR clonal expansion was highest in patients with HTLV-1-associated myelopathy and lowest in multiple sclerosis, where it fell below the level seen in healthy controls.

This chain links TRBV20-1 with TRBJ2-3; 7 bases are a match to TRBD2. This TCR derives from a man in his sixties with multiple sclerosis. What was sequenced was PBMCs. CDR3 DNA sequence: TGCAGTACCGAGAGGGGAGGGATGGGAGATACGCAGTATTTT. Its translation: CSTERGGMGDTQYF.